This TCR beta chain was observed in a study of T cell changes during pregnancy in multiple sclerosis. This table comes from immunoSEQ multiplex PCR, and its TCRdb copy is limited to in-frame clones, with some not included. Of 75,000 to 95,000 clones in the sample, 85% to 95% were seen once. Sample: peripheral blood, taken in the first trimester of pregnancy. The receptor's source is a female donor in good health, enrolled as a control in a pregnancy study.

The CDR3 reads CASSLGRGGNYEQYF. Here the CDR3 DNA reads TGTGCCAGCAGCTTGGGTCGGGGGGGGAACTACGAGCAGTACTTC. This rearrangement joins TRBV5-8 to TRBJ2-7; 8 bases match TRBD2. The CDR3 contains 15 residues. The V gene end was trimmed by 0 bases and the J gene end by 3 bases; junction bases not matched to a gene: 5. Germline V CDR1 and CDR2: SGHTS, YDEGEE.